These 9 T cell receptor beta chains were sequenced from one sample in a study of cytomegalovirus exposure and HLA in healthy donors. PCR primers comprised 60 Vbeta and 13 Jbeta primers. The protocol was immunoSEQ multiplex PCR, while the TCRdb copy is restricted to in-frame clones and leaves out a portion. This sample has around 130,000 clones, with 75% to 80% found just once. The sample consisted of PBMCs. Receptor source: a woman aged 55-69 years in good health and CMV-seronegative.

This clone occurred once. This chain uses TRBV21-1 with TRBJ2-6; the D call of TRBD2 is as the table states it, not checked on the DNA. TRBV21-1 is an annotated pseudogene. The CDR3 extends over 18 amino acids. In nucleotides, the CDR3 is TGTGCCAGCAGCAAAGCTCCCTGGGCGGGGTCTGGGGCCAACGTCCTGACTTTC. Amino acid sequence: CASSKAPWAGSGANVLTF.

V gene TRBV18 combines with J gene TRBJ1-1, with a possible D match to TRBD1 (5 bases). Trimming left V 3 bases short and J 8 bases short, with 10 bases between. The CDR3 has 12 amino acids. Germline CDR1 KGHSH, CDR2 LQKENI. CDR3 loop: CASSPLPGEAFF. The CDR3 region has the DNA TGTGCCAGCTCACCCCTACCAGGGGAAGCTTTCTTT.

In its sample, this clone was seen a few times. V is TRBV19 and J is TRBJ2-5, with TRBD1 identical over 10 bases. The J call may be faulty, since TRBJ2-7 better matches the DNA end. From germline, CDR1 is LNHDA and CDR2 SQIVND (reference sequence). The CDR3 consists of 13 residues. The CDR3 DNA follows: TGTGCCAGTAAGGGGACAGGGGCCTACGAGCAGTACTTC. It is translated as CASKGTGAYEQYF.

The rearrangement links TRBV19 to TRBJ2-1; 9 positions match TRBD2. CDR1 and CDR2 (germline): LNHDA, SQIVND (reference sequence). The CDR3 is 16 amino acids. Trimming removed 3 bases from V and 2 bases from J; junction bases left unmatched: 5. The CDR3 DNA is TGTGCCAGTAGTATGGGGCTAGCGGGGCCCTACAATGAGCAGTTCTTC. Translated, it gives CASSMGLAGPYNEQFF.

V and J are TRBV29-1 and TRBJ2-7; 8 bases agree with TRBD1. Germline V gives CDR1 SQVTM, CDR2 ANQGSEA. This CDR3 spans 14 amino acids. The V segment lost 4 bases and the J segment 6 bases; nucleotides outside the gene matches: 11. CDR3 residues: CSVGVTGVAGEQYF. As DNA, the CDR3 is TGCAGCGTTGGTGTGACAGGGGTTGCGGGCGAGCAGTACTTC.

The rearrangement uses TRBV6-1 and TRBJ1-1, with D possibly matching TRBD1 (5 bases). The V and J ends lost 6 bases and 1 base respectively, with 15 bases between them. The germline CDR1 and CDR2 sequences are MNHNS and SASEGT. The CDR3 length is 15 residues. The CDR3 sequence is CASRHSGRENTEAFF. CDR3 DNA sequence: TGTGCCAGCAGACATTCAGGGAGGGAGAACACTGAAGCTTTCTTT.

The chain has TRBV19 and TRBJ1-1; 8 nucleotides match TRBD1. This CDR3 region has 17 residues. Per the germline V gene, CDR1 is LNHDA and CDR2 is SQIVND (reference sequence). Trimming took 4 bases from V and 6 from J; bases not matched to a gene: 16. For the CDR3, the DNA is TGTGCCAGTAGTAACGAGGACAGGGTGGTTTATCGCTCTGAAGCTTTCTTT. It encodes CASSNEDRVVYRSEAFF. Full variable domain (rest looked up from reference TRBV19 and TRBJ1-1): DGGITQSPKYLFRKEGQNVTLSCEQNLNHDAMYWYRQDPGQGLRLIYYSQIVNDFQKGDIAEGYSVSREKKESFPLTVTSAQKNPTAFYLCASSNEDRVVYRSEAFFGQGTRLTVV.

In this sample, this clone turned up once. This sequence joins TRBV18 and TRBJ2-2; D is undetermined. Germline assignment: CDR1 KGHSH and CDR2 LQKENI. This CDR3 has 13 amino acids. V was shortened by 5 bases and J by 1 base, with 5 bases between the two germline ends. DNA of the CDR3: TGTGCCAGCTCAATCAGGAACACCGGGGAGCTGTTTTTT. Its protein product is CASSIRNTGELFF.

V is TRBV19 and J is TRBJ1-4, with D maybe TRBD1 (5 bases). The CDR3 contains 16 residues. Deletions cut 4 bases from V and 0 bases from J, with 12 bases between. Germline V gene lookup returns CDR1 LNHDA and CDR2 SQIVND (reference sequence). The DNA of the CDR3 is TGTGCCAGTAGTAGAAAGACAGCTGCAACTAATGAAAAACTGTTTTTT. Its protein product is CASSRKTAATNEKLFF.